The 13 T cell receptor beta chains reported below all come from one sample, sequenced in a study of a mutant IDH1 vaccine in newly diagnosed glioma (dated by TCRdb to the early 2020s). What these receptors recognize is not known. The sample's time point label is to be understood as: week 5, during vaccination. Each vaccine dose was 300 ug of a 20-mer mutant IDH1 peptide in Montanide, given subcutaneously with topical imiquimod. The protocol used for the library was the immunoSEQ multiplex PCR assay. TCRdb limited this immuneACCESS table to in-frame rearrangements with V and J called. A share of clones is missing; checked studies link under half to unresolved V genes, and the rest is unexplained. For this sample the table gives 40,000 to 55,000 clones, of which about three quarters were detected only once. About 5.2% of the sample rests with the top ten. The sample was PBMCs, taken from a glioma patient whose treatment included an IDH1 peptide vaccine. These receptors were collected from a man aged 45-65 years with glioma.

V is TRBV27 and J is TRBJ1-5; TRBD1 matches at 10 bases. J lost 2 bases, V lost 3 bases, and 4 bases had no gene match. Germline CDR1 reads MNHEY; CDR2 reads SMNVEV (reference sequence). This CDR3 is built from 16 residues. The DNA for the CDR3 is TGTGCCAGCAGTTTTTCCGGGACAGGGGGCAATCAGCCCCAGCATTTT. Translation: CASSFSGTGGNQPQHF.

The rearrangement links TRBV14 to TRBJ2-1; D uncertain. This CDR3 spans 13 amino acids. Between the trimmed V and J ends, which lost 0 bases and 9 bases, there was a span of 9 bases. Germline V gives CDR1 SGHDN, CDR2 FVKESK. The CDR3 sequence is CASSQDWATEQFF. Written as DNA, the CDR3 is TGTGCCAGCAGCCAAGATTGGGCTACTGAGCAGTTCTTC. Supplemented by reference TRBV14 and TRBJ2-1, the full variable domain reads EAGVTQFPSHSVIEKGQTVTLRCDPISGHDNLYWYRRVMGKEIKFLLHFVKESKQDESGMPNNRFLAERTGGTYSTLKVQPAELEDSGVYFCASSQDWATEQFFGPGTRLTVL.

Written as DNA, the CDR3 is TGTGCCACCAGCAGGACTTCAGTCGGCGGCTACACCTTC. It encodes CATSRTSVGGYTF. This rearrangement joins TRBV15 to TRBJ1-2; no clear D. Between the trimmed V and J ends, which lost 3 bases and 8 bases, there was a span of 13 bases. Germline CDR1 is LNHNV and CDR2 is YYDKDF (reference sequence). The CDR3 has 13 residues. The full variable domain, its missing parts supplied by reference TRBV15 and TRBJ1-2, is DAMVIQNPRYQVTQFGKPVTLSCSQTLNHNVMYWYQQKSSQAPKLLFHYYDKDFNNEADTPDNFQSRRPNTSFCFLDIRSPGLGDTAMYLCATSRTSVGGYTFGSGTRLTVV.

The rearrangement uses TRBV2 and TRBJ1-5, with D unclear. Looked up from germline, CDR1 is SNHLY and CDR2 is FYNNEI. V was cut by 1 base and J by 3 bases, with 10 bases left in between. The CDR3 is 15 amino acids. CDR3 in DNA: TGTGCCAGCAGTGAAGAAGGGCGGTCCAATCAGCCCCAGCATTTT. Translating gives CASSEEGRSNQPQHF.

This sequence joins TRBV14 and TRBJ1-2; D remains ambiguous. The CDR3 consists of 13 residues. Trimming left V 1 base short and J 8 bases short, with 11 bases between. Per the germline V gene, CDR1 is SGHDN and CDR2 is FVKESK. CDR3: CASSQGKTSGYTF. In DNA form, the CDR3 reads TGTGCCAGCAGCCAAGGCAAAACCTCGGGCTACACCTTC.

The rearrangement uses TRBV7-2 and TRBJ2-1; 8 nucleotides agree with TRBD2. Germline-derived CDR1 and CDR2 are SGHTA and FQGNSA. The CDR3 has 14 amino acids. The V gene end was trimmed by 4 bases and the J gene end by 8 bases; junction bases not matched to a gene: 7. CDR3 sequence reads: CASSSRTSSHEQFF. The DNA for the CDR3 is TGTGCCAGCAGCTCCAGGACTAGCAGCCATGAGCAGTTCTTC.

This chain joins TRBV29-1 and TRBJ1-1; no reliable D call. The ends were cut back, 7 bases at V and 4 bases at J, with 19 bases in the middle. The CDR3 sequence is 14 residues long. The V gene's germline CDR1 is SQVTM and CDR2 ANQGSEA. The CDR3 spells CSALVGGGGTEAFF. The CDR3 DNA reads TGCAGCGCCCTAGTGGGCGGAGGTGGCACTGAAGCTTTCTTT.

The rearrangement links TRBV19 to TRBJ2-5; 7 bases match TRBD2. CDR1 and CDR2 (germline): LNHDA, SQIVND (reference sequence). V lost 1 base, J lost 5 bases, and 7 bases stayed unmatched. This CDR3 has 15 residues. This CDR3 reads CASSIGQGGQETQYF. The CDR3 nucleotides are TGTGCCAGTAGTATAGGGCAGGGAGGGCAGGAGACCCAGTACTTC.

The rearrangement joins TRBV30 to TRBJ2-1; 11 bases map to TRBD2. V was clipped by 6 bases and J by 2 bases; unmatched bases: 6. CDR3 length: 15 amino acids. Germline V gene data show CDR1 as GTSNPN and CDR2 as SVGIG (reference sequence). CDR3 DNA: TGTGCCTGTTTGACTAGCGGGGAGACCTACAATGAGCAGTTCTTC. Translating it yields CACLTSGETYNEQFF.

This clone was recorded once. The rearrangement joins TRBV11-3 to TRBJ2-3; D tentatively reads TRBD1 or TRBD2 (5 bases each). The ends were cut back, 6 bases at V and 4 bases at J, with 17 bases in the middle. The CDR3 is 15 residues long. CDR1 SGHNT and CDR2 YENEEA come from the germline V gene. CDR3 DNA: TGTGCCAGCAGTCCGGGACGTCTAAGGGCAGATACGCAGTATTTT. The encoded protein is CASSPGRLRADTQYF.

The CDR3 protein is CASSPGYQPGNEQFF. CDR3 DNA sequence: TGCGCCAGCAGCCCGGGATACCAACCCGGCAATGAGCAGTTCTTC. The V and J genes are TRBV5-1 and TRBJ2-1; weak D call: TRBD2 (5 bases). Germline values: CDR1 SGHRS, CDR2 YFSETQ. Deletions cut 4 bases from V and 6 bases from J, with 17 bases between. The CDR3 has 15 amino acids.

The rearrangement uses TRBV29-1 and TRBJ2-5; 8 bases fit TRBD1. The CDR3 is 12 residues long. With V trimmed by 6 bases and J by 5 bases, 5 bases remained unmatched. Germline V gene sequence: CDR1 SQVTM, CDR2 ANQGSEA. The CDR3 spells CSVGTGGETQYF. The CDR3 DNA is TGCAGCGTGGGGACAGGCGGGGAGACCCAGTACTTC.

V and J are TRBV5-4 and TRBJ1-4, with D maybe TRBD1 (6 bases). Trimming pared 1 base from V and 5 bases from J, leaving 12 bases between. The germline V gene encodes CDR1 SGHNT and CDR2 YYREEE (reference sequence). There are 15 residues in the CDR3. CDR3 DNA: TGTGCCAGCAGCTTGCAGGGGCGAAGAAATGAAAAACTGTTTTTT. Translated: CASSLQGRRNEKLFF.